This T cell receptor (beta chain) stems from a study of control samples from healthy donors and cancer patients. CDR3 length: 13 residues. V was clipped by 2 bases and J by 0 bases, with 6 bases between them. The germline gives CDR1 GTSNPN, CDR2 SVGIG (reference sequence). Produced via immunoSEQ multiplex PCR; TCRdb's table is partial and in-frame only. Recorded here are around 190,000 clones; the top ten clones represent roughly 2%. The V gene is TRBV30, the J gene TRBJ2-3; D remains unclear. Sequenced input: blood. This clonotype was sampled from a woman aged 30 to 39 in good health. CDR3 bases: TGTGCCTGGAGTCGTAGAAGCACAGATACGCAGTATTTT. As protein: CAWSRRSTDTQYF.